This entry lists 21 T cell receptor beta chains sequenced from one sample in a study of T cells in localized non-small cell lung cancer. The data were produced by immunoSEQ multiplex PCR, yet TCRdb's version contains in-frame clones alone and is incomplete. This repertoire shows 60,000 to 75,000 clones, roughly four fifths found once; its top ten account for approximately 13%. The specimen was peripheral blood, collected before any cancer treatment. The source is a female donor of 60 years or more with stage I lung adenocarcinoma.

The genes are TRBV6-5 and TRBJ2-7, with 9 bases that match TRBD2. The CDR3 runs to 15 residues. CDR1 is MNHEY and CDR2 is SVGAGI in the germline V gene. V gave up 5 bases and J gave up 3 bases; unmatched junction bases: 8. CDR3 protein: CASSTLAGAVYEQYF. As DNA, the CDR3 is TGTGCCAGCAGTACCTTAGCGGGGGCGGTCTACGAGCAGTACTTC.

This clone is a singleton in its sample. The chain carries TRBV5-1 and TRBJ2-5, with TRBD1 matching over 9 bases. The CDR3 totals 16 residues. J gave up 4 bases and V 4 bases, and 11 bases lay outside the gene matches. CDR1 is SGHRS and CDR2 is YFSETQ in the germline V gene. The CDR3 spells CASSPRTGAGRETQYF. The CDR3 DNA sequence: TGCGCCAGCAGCCCACGGACAGGGGCGGGCAGAGAGACCCAGTACTTC.

The V and J genes are TRBV5-1 and TRBJ1-2; TRBD1 agrees at 9 bases. CDR3 size: 14 residues. Per the germline V gene, CDR1 is SGHRS and CDR2 is YFSETQ. V trimming: 2 bases; J trimming: 4 bases; junction bases outside the gene matches: 3. DNA of the CDR3: TGCGCCAGCAGCTTCGGGACAGGGCTCTATGGCTACACCTTC. This encodes CASSFGTGLYGYTF.

This clone was seen just once. The rearrangement joins TRBV6-5 to TRBJ2-1, with TRBD1 identical over 7 bases. Germline V gene sequence: CDR1 MNHEY, CDR2 SVGAGI. This CDR3 has 14 residues. V was clipped by 6 bases and J by 1 base; unmatched bases: 3. CDR3 loop: CASRYRGSYNEQFF. In DNA form, the CDR3 reads TGTGCCAGCAGGTACAGGGGTTCCTACAATGAGCAGTTCTTC.

This clone was picked up one time. This chain uses TRBV5-5 with TRBJ2-7, with D perhaps matching TRBD1 (6 bases). Germline V lookup: CDR1 SGHKS, CDR2 YYEKEE (reference sequence). V gave up 2 bases and J gave up 0 bases, with 9 bases separating them. The CDR3 runs to 14 residues. In DNA, the CDR3 is TGTGCCAGCAGCTTAACAGGGAACTCCTACGAGCAGTACTTC. It is translated as CASSLTGNSYEQYF.

This chain uses TRBV5-4 with TRBJ2-2, with 8 nucleotides matching TRBD2. After removal of 2 bases from V and 6 bases from J, the junction contained 12 bases not matched to a gene. Germline values: CDR1 SGHNT, CDR2 YYREEE (reference sequence). The CDR3 length is 17 residues. DNA of the CDR3: TGTGCCAGCAGCTTTAGCCCCGGGACTAGTGGCGCCGGGGAGCTGTTTTTT. This encodes CASSFSPGTSGAGELFF.

The chain has TRBV5-1 and TRBJ2-7; 8 nucleotides align to TRBD2. V lost 0 bases, J lost 5 bases, and 7 bases stayed unmatched. Per the germline V gene, CDR1 is SGHRS and CDR2 is YFSETQ. The CDR3 contains 15 residues. The chain's CDR3 is CASSLVVAGMDEQYF. The CDR3 region has the DNA TGCGCCAGCAGCTTGGTGGTAGCGGGAATGGACGAGCAGTACTTC. The full variable domain, in which reference TRBV5-1 and TRBJ2-7 provide the parts outside the CDR3, is KAGVTQTPRYLIKTRGQQVTLSCSPISGHRSVSWYQQTPGQGLQFLFEYFSETQRNKGNFPGRFSGRQFSNSRSEMNVSTLELGDSALYLCASSLVVAGMDEQYFGPGTRLTVT.

DNA of the CDR3: TGTGCCAGCAGTCGGGGCTGGGAAAGCTCTGGAAACACCATATATTTT. Protein: CASSRGWESSGNTIYF. V gene TRBV27 combines with J gene TRBJ1-3, with D possibly TRBD1 on 5 matching bases. Deletions cut 5 bases from V and 0 bases from J, with 14 bases between. The CDR3 runs 16 residues. Looked up from germline, CDR1 is MNHEY and CDR2 is SMNVEV (reference sequence).

This chain joins TRBV9 and TRBJ1-1; TRBD1 matches 7 bases. Germline CDR1 and CDR2: SGDLS and YYNGEE. V lost 3 bases and J lost 3; bases outside the gene matches: 8. This CDR3 is 15 amino acids long. In nucleotides, the CDR3 is TGTGCCAGCAGCGCCGAGGGGGCAAAGTACACTGAAGCTTTCTTT. This encodes CASSAEGAKYTEAFF.

The chain uses TRBV6-5 and TRBJ1-2; a possible D gene is TRBD1 (5 bases). This CDR3 has 12 residues. Germline V gene data show CDR1 as MNHEY and CDR2 as SVGAGI. The V gene lost 5 bases and the J gene lost 8 bases, with 12 bases spanning the gap. The CDR3 here is CASSPGMWGYTF. CDR3 nucleotide sequence: TGTGCCAGCAGTCCAGGGATGTGGGGCTACACCTTC.

This clone was observed a few times. The chain carries TRBV7-2 and TRBJ1-1; 8 bases line up with TRBD1. CDR1 is SGHTA and CDR2 is FQGNSA in the germline V gene. The V and J ends lost 4 bases and 1 base, in that order; junction bases with no gene match: 2. This CDR3 contains 14 residues. The CDR3 is CASSSGTGNTEAFF. CDR3 DNA: TGTGCCAGCAGCTCAGGGACAGGGAACACTGAAGCTTTCTTT.

This rearrangement joins TRBV6-1 to TRBJ2-2; 8 bases line up with TRBD2. J gave up 0 bases and V 10 bases, and 7 bases lay outside the gene matches. The CDR3 extends over 15 amino acids. CDR1 and CDR2 from the germline V gene are MNHNS and SASEGT. The CDR3 sequence: CAILSGTSNTGELFF. DNA for the CDR3: TGTGCCATCCTTAGCGGGACCTCGAACACCGGGGAGCTGTTTTTT.

This chain joins TRBV27 and TRBJ1-5; D uncertain. Trimming took off 6 bases at V and 3 bases at J, with 9 bases between the two ends. The germline V gene encodes CDR1 MNHEY and CDR2 SMNVEV (reference sequence). The CDR3 covers 13 residues. This CDR3 reads CASRKRDNQPQHF. In nucleotides, the CDR3 is TGTGCCAGCAGAAAGAGGGACAATCAGCCCCAGCATTTT.

The CDR3 region is CASSIGTGRIPVYTQYF. CDR3 DNA sequence: TGTGCCAGTAGTATCGGGACAGGGAGAATTCCGGTGTATACGCAGTATTTT. V usage is TRBV19 and J usage is TRBJ2-3; 9 nucleotides agree with TRBD1. Germline V gene data show CDR1 as LNHDA and CDR2 as SQIVND (reference sequence). The junction had 14 bases not matched to a gene; V was cut back by 3 bases and J by 7 bases. This CDR3 region has 17 residues.

The CDR3 loop is CASSFSRGSGANVLTF. CDR3 sequence (DNA): TGTGCCAGCAGTTTTAGTAGGGGCTCTGGGGCCAACGTCCTGACTTTC. The V call is TRBV27, the J call TRBJ2-6; D possibly corresponds to TRBD1 (5 bases). The V end was cut by 3 bases, the J end by 0 bases, with 9 bases between. This CDR3 comprises 16 residues. Germline V gives CDR1 MNHEY, CDR2 SMNVEV (reference sequence). The whole variable domain, remainder taken from reference TRBV27 and TRBJ2-6, is EAQVTQNPRYLITVTGKKLTVTCSQNMNHEYMSWYRQDPGLGLRQIYYSMNVEVTDKGDVPEGYKVSRKEKRNFPLILESPSPNQTSLYFCASSFSRGSGANVLTFGAGSRLTVL.

This chain uses TRBV6-5 with TRBJ2-5; D is perhaps TRBD1 or TRBD2 (6 bases each). Trimming stripped 6 bases from V and 5 bases from J, with 10 bases between. Germline CDR1 and CDR2: MNHEY and SVGAGI. CDR3 length: 12 residues. The CDR3 bases are TGTGCCAGCAGGGGGGGCCGTGAGACCCAGTACTTC. It encodes CASRGGRETQYF.

In this sample, this clone turned up a few times. The CDR3 region is CASQPGEGDTEAFF. The CDR3 DNA follows: TGTGCCAGCCAACCCGGGGAGGGGGACACTGAAGCTTTCTTT. The chain recombines TRBV11-1 with TRBJ1-1, with D tentatively TRBD1 (6 bases). The CDR3 is 14 residues long. Germline values: CDR1 SGHAT, CDR2 FQDESV (reference sequence). The V end was cut by 8 bases, the J end by 3 bases, with 16 bases between.

V and J are TRBV15 and TRBJ2-5; the D is unclear. Trimming took off 2 bases at V and 2 bases at J, with 6 bases between the two ends. In germline, CDR1 is LNHNV, CDR2 YYDKDF (reference sequence). The CDR3 runs to 13 residues. The CDR3 protein is CATSRYTQETQYF. CDR3 in DNA: TGTGCCACCAGCAGATATACTCAAGAGACCCAGTACTTC.

The genes are TRBV30 and TRBJ1-1; 7 bases are a match to TRBD1. This CDR3 has 15 amino acids. Looked up from germline, CDR1 is GTSNPN and CDR2 is SVGIG (reference sequence). Trimming cost V 5 bases and J 0 bases; bases outside gene matches: 9. In nucleotides, the CDR3 is TGTGCCTGGCTGAGACAGGGCCAGATGAACACTGAAGCTTTCTTT. Translating it yields CAWLRQGQMNTEAFF.

The chain has TRBV23-1 and TRBJ1-6; the D gene is possibly TRBD1 (6 bases). TRBV23-1 is recorded as an ORF, its role being uncertain. V was shortened by 0 bases and J by 4 bases, with 19 bases between the two germline ends. This CDR3 has 19 amino acids. In nucleotides, the CDR3 is TGCGCCAGCAGTCAATCGGGGACAAGGCTAAGGGGGTATAATTCACCCCTCCACTTT. Amino acid sequence: CASSQSGTRLRGYNSPLHF.

This chain joins TRBV5-1 and TRBJ1-1, with D possibly TRBD1 on 5 matching bases. This CDR3 has 14 residues. Germline CDR1 reads SGHRS; CDR2 reads YFSETQ. V lost 4 bases and J 1 base, leaving 11 bases between the germline ends. The CDR3 nucleotides read TGCGCCAGCAGCGCCGGACACCCGAACACTGAAGCTTTCTTT. Its protein is CASSAGHPNTEAFF. The variable domain in full, completed from reference TRBV5-1 and TRBJ1-1, reads KAGVTQTPRYLIKTRGQQVTLSCSPISGHRSVSWYQQTPGQGLQFLFEYFSETQRNKGNFPGRFSGRQFSNSRSEMNVSTLELGDSALYLCASSAGHPNTEAFFGQGTRLTVV.